This passage covers 23 T cell receptor beta chains from one sample sequenced in a study of blood T cell repertoires in COVID-19. Libraries were prepared by immunoSEQ multiplex PCR; TCRdb keeps only in-frame clonotypes and omits some of them. The sample includes 250,000 to 400,000 clones, approximately 87% of them seen just once. The sample consisted of peripheral blood. These receptor sequences come from a woman aged 25 to 45 with COVID-19, enrolled during active disease.

The V gene is TRBV28, the J gene TRBJ2-3; TRBD2 matches at 13 bases. The CDR3 extends over 17 amino acids. Germline CDR1 reads MDHEN; CDR2 reads SYDVKM. J lost 2 bases, V lost 5 bases, and 7 bases had no gene match. The CDR3 sequence is CASSPPGLAGLTDTQYF. The CDR3 DNA is TGTGCCAGCAGTCCACCGGGACTAGCGGGGCTCACAGATACGCAGTATTTT.

The rearrangement joins TRBV6-4 to TRBJ2-3; the match to TRBD1 covers 8 bases. The CDR3 has 15 residues. The trim removed 4 bases at V and 0 bases at J, leaving 3 bases unmatched. The germline CDR1 and CDR2 sequences are MRHNA and SNTAGT. The CDR3, as DNA: TGTGCCAGCAGTGCACAGGGGGGTAGCACAGATACGCAGTATTTT. Its translation is CASSAQGGSTDTQYF.

The V call is TRBV10-3, the J call TRBJ2-3, with no clear D. The CDR3 has 14 residues. The V gene lost 7 bases and the J gene lost 2 bases, with 13 bases spanning the gap. Germline V gene sequence: CDR1 ENHRY, CDR2 SYGVKD. CDR3 nucleotide sequence: TGTGCCATCATGAATGAGCGCCTCACAGATACGCAGTATTTT. Encoded protein: CAIMNERLTDTQYF.

The chain joins TRBV10-1 to TRBJ2-6; no firm D call. The length of the CDR3 is 14 residues. Germline CDR1 and CDR2: WNHNN and SYGVQD (reference sequence). V was shortened by 4 bases and J by 7 bases, with 11 bases between the two germline ends. CDR3 residues: CASSGQVAANVLTF. CDR3 in DNA: TGCGCCAGCAGTGGGCAGGTCGCAGCCAACGTCCTGACTTTC.

The V call is TRBV9, the J call TRBJ1-4, with a possible D match to TRBD1 (6 bases). The CDR3 loop spans 16 amino acids. Germline V CDR1 and CDR2: SGDLS, YYNGEE. V lost 3 bases and J 8 bases, leaving 20 bases between the germline ends. This CDR3 is CASSDIGGQGNEKLFF. The CDR3 DNA is TGTGCCAGCAGCGACATCGGGGGGCAGGGGAACGAAAAACTGTTTTTT. Together with reference TRBV9 and TRBJ1-4, the CDR3 gives the full variable domain: DSGVTQTPKHLITATGQRVTLRCSPRSGDLSVYWYQQSLDQGLQFLIQYYNGEERAKGNILERFSAQQFPDLHSELNLSSLELGDSALYFCASSDIGGQGNEKLFFGSGTQLSVL.

The J gene is TRBJ2-3, the V gene TRBV10-3; 9 nucleotides line up with TRBD2. CDR1 ENHRY and CDR2 SYGVKD come from the germline V gene. There are 14 residues in the CDR3. With V trimmed by 7 bases and J by 6 bases, 8 bases remained unmatched. The CDR3 loop reads CAINKREVGDTQYF. CDR3 nucleotide sequence: TGTGCCATCAATAAGCGGGAGGTAGGCGATACGCAGTATTTT.

The rearrangement joins TRBV7-2 to TRBJ2-4, with a tentative D call TRBD1 (5 bases). Germline CDR1 and CDR2: SGHTA and FQGNSA. Trimming stripped 5 bases from V and 6 bases from J, with 11 bases between. This CDR3 has 13 amino acids. The CDR3 here is CASSPRQGNIQYF. Written as DNA, the CDR3 is TGTGCCAGCAGCCCCCGGCAGGGAAACATTCAGTACTTC.

V gene TRBV14 combines with J gene TRBJ2-5; D is uncertain. CDR3 length equals 13 residues. CDR1 is SGHDN, CDR2 FVKESK, per germline. Trimming removed 4 bases at V and 2 bases at J, with 8 bases between. The CDR3 loop is CASSRQVQETQYF. CDR3 nucleotide sequence: TGTGCCAGCAGCCGGCAGGTTCAAGAGACCCAGTACTTC.

The chain is built from TRBV12-3 or TRBV12-4 and TRBJ1-2, with 7 bases matching TRBD1. J was trimmed by 7 bases and V by 3 bases; bases with no gene match: 2. The CDR3 runs 12 residues. In nucleotides, the CDR3 is TGTGCCAGCAGTTTCAGACAGGGTGGCTACACCTTC. Translated, it gives CASSFRQGGYTF.

This sequence joins TRBV5-5 and TRBJ2-7, with a possible D match to TRBD2 (5 bases). V lost 1 base, J lost 0 bases, and 11 bases lay in between. Germline V gene lookup returns CDR1 SGHKS and CDR2 YYEKEE (reference sequence). The CDR3 runs to 15 residues. The CDR3 sequence: CASSLQPGSSYEQYF. As DNA, the CDR3 is TGTGCCAGCAGCTTGCAACCGGGATCCTCCTACGAGCAGTACTTC.

Comment on this clone: Other nucleotide sequences from this sample produce the same CDR3. The chain uses TRBV5-1 and TRBJ2-3; maybe TRBD2 (6 bases). Germline V gene sequence: CDR1 SGHRS, CDR2 YFSETQ. The CDR3 totals 13 residues. Trimming pared 0 bases from V and 5 bases from J, leaving 7 bases between. The CDR3 loop is CASSLAGEDTQYF. Written as DNA, the CDR3 is TGCGCCAGCAGCTTGGCGGGGGAAGATACGCAGTATTTT.

The rearrangement joins TRBV6-5 to TRBJ1-6; 7 positions match TRBD1. This CDR3 spans 14 amino acids. With V trimmed by 2 bases and J by 7 bases, 2 bases remained unmatched. Germline lookup yields CDR1 MNHEY and CDR2 SVGAGI. The CDR3, as DNA: TGTGCCAGCAGTTACGGAGGGGGCAATTCACCCCTCCACTTT. Amino acid sequence: CASSYGGGNSPLHF.

This clone was seen just once. This chain joins TRBV6-5 and TRBJ1-2, with 9 bases lining up with TRBD1. Germline V gene lookup returns CDR1 MNHEY and CDR2 SVGAGI. J was trimmed by 7 bases and V by 4 bases; bases with no gene match: 7. The CDR3 contains 14 residues. The CDR3 DNA reads TGTGCCAGCAGTTCGGGGACAGGGCCGTTTGGCTACACCTTC. Encoded protein: CASSSGTGPFGYTF.

In this sample, this clone turned up a few times. CDR3 in amino acids: CASSLVSGDYEQYF. In DNA, the CDR3 is TGTGCCAGCAGCTTAGTATCGGGTGACTACGAGCAGTACTTC. The rearrangement uses TRBV7-2 and TRBJ2-7; D is unresolved. Germline loops: CDR1 SGHTA, CDR2 FQGNSA. V was pared by 1 base and J by 3 bases, with 10 bases between. The CDR3 consists of 14 residues.

This clone appeared once. The J gene is TRBJ1-5, the V gene TRBV6-1; possible D gene TRBD1, 5 bases. The CDR3 runs to 16 residues. The V gene's germline CDR1 is MNHNS and CDR2 SASEGT. V dropped 1 base and J dropped 2 bases, with 12 bases sitting between them. The DNA of the CDR3 is TGTGCCAGCAGTGAAGATGGGGGGGTGGGCAATCAGCCCCAGCATTTT. It encodes CASSEDGGVGNQPQHF.

The chain is built from TRBV4-1 and TRBJ2-3; D might be TRBD2 (6 bases). The CDR3 is made up of 14 amino acids. V was clipped by 3 bases and J by 4 bases, with 11 bases between them. Looked up from germline, CDR1 is MGHRA and CDR2 is YSYEKL. The CDR3 protein is CASSQVGGADTQYF. The CDR3 region has the DNA TGCGCCAGCAGCCAGGTGGGAGGCGCAGATACGCAGTATTTT.

The rearrangement links TRBV6-1 to TRBJ1-2, with TRBD1 matching over 10 bases. The CDR3 consists of 15 residues. CDR1 is MNHNS and CDR2 is SASEGT in the germline V gene. The V gene end was trimmed by 2 bases and the J gene end by 4 bases; junction bases not matched to a gene: 4. The DNA for the CDR3 is TGTGCCAGCAGTGAACGACAGGGGGCCCTCTATGGCTACACCTTC. Protein product: CASSERQGALYGYTF.

V is TRBV7-2 and J is TRBJ1-1, with TRBD1 identical over 7 bases. Unmatched junction bases numbered 7, after V lost 2 bases and J lost 4 bases. Germline lookup yields CDR1 SGHTA and CDR2 FQGNSA. The CDR3 has 15 residues. CDR3 nucleotide sequence: TGTGCCAGCAGCTTAAGGGGGCGAAAGGGCACTGAAGCTTTCTTT. As protein: CASSLRGRKGTEAFF.

The chain employs TRBV6-2 or TRBV6-3 and TRBJ1-2; 9 positions match TRBD1. Trimming took 6 bases from V and 1 from J; bases not matched to a gene: 12. Germline V gene data show CDR1 as MNHEY and CDR2 as SVGEGT. This CDR3 has 17 residues. The CDR3 here is CASSPRTGVHRNYGYTF. The CDR3 bases are TGTGCCAGCAGCCCTAGGACAGGGGTCCATCGTAACTATGGCTACACCTTC.

The chain couples TRBV2 to TRBJ1-1; D not resolved. V lost 4 bases to trimming and J lost 4 bases, with 13 bases between them. The CDR3 is 14 amino acids. CDR1 is SNHLY and CDR2 is FYNNEI in the germline V gene. The DNA for the CDR3 is TGTGCCAGCAGTGGCACGGGGTATTCCACTGAAGCTTTCTTT. Its protein product is CASSGTGYSTEAFF.

The chain uses TRBV29-1 and TRBJ1-1, with a weak D call TRBD1 (6 bases). The V end lost 7 bases, the J end lost 2 bases, and 14 bases lay between the germline ends. This CDR3 is built from 13 residues. Germline V lookup: CDR1 SQVTM, CDR2 ANQGSEA. The CDR3 is CSASQGGNTEAFF. The CDR3 bases are TGCAGCGCCTCACAGGGCGGAAACACTGAAGCTTTCTTT.

The chain uses TRBV11-2 and TRBJ2-2, with a weak D call TRBD1 (6 bases). Germline CDR1 reads SGHAT; CDR2 reads FQNNGV. V lost 8 bases and J 6 bases, leaving 10 bases between the germline ends. This CDR3 contains 12 residues. This chain's CDR3 is CASGRGSGELFF. The CDR3 coding sequence is TGTGCCAGCGGCAGGGGTTCCGGGGAGCTGTTTTTT.

The chain carries TRBV5-1 and TRBJ2-7; 10 nucleotides match TRBD2. The CDR3 totals 16 residues. Germline V gene data show CDR1 as SGHRS and CDR2 as YFSETQ. J lost 7 bases, V lost 3 bases, and 13 bases had no gene match. CDR3 nucleotides: TGCGCCAGCAGCTCGCAAGGACTAGCGGTCGATGGTGAGCAGTACTTC. Protein sequence: CASSSQGLAVDGEQYF.